A single T cell receptor (beta chain) is shown here with its context. The source of the sample is a study of control samples from healthy donors and cancer patients. Germline loops: CDR1 LNHDA, CDR2 SQIVND (reference sequence). With 5 bases clipped from V and 2 bases from J, the junction kept 6 bases outside the gene matches. CDR3 length equals 14 residues. Repertoires were generated with immunoSEQ multiplex PCR, while TCRdb's copy carries only in-frame clones and drops some. The table records about 130,000 clones, 85% to 95% of them present only once. The chain recombines TRBV19 with TRBJ2-7; 7 positions match TRBD1. The sequence derives from a man older than 75 with head and neck cancer. What was sequenced was PBMCs. CDR3 sequence: CASSPGQLPYEQYF. As DNA, the CDR3 is TGTGCCAGTAGTCCGGGACAGTTGCCCTACGAGCAGTACTTC.